These T cell receptor beta chains were read from a single sample in a study of blood T cell repertoires in COVID-19. Some clones are missing from TCRdb's copy, which holds only in-frame ones; the method was immunoSEQ multiplex PCR. The sample lists 200,000 or so clones; 80% to 90% were seen once. The sequenced sample was peripheral blood. These receptors originate from an older man with active or convalescent COVID-19. CDR3s include the opening cysteine and the closing phenylalanine or tryptophan. Fields, in order: V gene, D gene, clone size, CDR3 length, J gene, CDR3 DNA, CDR3 protein. D genes are given only for firm matches. The size entry is marked missing in some rows and otherwise reads once, few, many or a size class.

V gene: TRBV19
D gene: -
clone size: -
CDR3 length: 14
J gene: TRBJ2-7
CDR3 DNA: TGTGCCAGTAGTATAGGGAGAGGCTACTACGAGCAGTACTTC
CDR3 protein: CASSIGRGYYEQYF

V gene: TRBV7-9
D gene: TRBD2
clone size: -
CDR3 length: 15
J gene: TRBJ2-1
CDR3 DNA: TGTGCCAGCACCTCACGCGGGAGTTCCTACAATGAGCAGTTCTTC
CDR3 protein: CASTSRGSSYNEQFF

V gene: TRBV5-4
D gene: -
clone size: -
CDR3 length: 13
J gene: TRBJ2-5
CDR3 DNA: TGTGCCAGCAGCTCCCCAGGGGTCGAGACCCAGTACTTC
CDR3 protein: CASSSPGVETQYF

V gene: TRBV18
D gene: TRBD1
clone size: -
CDR3 length: 16
J gene: TRBJ1-1
CDR3 DNA: TGTGCCAGCTCACCACCGGGTCAGGGGGCGTTGACTGAAGCTTTCTTT
CDR3 protein: CASSPPGQGALTEAFF

V gene: TRBV5-3
D gene: TRBD1
clone size: -
CDR3 length: 16
J gene: TRBJ2-5
CDR3 DNA: TGTGCCAGAAGCTCCCACCCGGACAGGAACCAAGAGACCCAGTACTTC
CDR3 protein: CARSSHPDRNQETQYF

V gene: TRBV5-1
D gene: TRBD2
clone size: -
CDR3 length: 15
J gene: TRBJ2-1
CDR3 DNA: TGCGCCAGCAGCCTAGGGACTAGCGGGGCCCATGAGCAGTTCTTC
CDR3 protein: CASSLGTSGAHEQFF

V gene: TRBV10-3
D gene: TRBD1
clone size: -
CDR3 length: 14
J gene: TRBJ2-7
CDR3 DNA: TGTGCCATCAGCCGGGACAGGGACTCCTACGAGCAGTACTTC
CDR3 protein: CAISRDRDSYEQYF

V gene: TRBV3-1/TRBV3-2
D gene: TRBD2
clone size: -
CDR3 length: 18
J gene: TRBJ2-2
CDR3 DNA: TGTGCCAGCAGCCGCTTACTAGCGGGAGGGCCACGCACCGGGGAGCTGTTTTTT
CDR3 protein: CASSRLLAGGPRTGELFF

V gene: TRBV2
D gene: -
clone size: -
CDR3 length: 15
J gene: TRBJ1-2
CDR3 DNA: TGTGCCGGCGACGAGGGGGAACAGGGCCCCTATGGCTACACCTTC
CDR3 protein: CAGDEGEQGPYGYTF

V gene: TRBV10-3
D gene: -
clone size: few
CDR3 length: 15
J gene: TRBJ2-1
CDR3 DNA: TGTGCCATCAGTGACCCCGCCACTAGTGTCAATGAGCAGTTCTTC
CDR3 protein: CAISDPATSVNEQFF

V gene: TRBV18
D gene: -
clone size: -
CDR3 length: 13
J gene: TRBJ1-1
CDR3 DNA: TGTGCCAGCTCACTCGGGGGAGGGACTGAAGCTTTCTTT
CDR3 protein: CASSLGGGTEAFF

V gene: TRBV5-6
D gene: -
clone size: -
CDR3 length: 11
J gene: TRBJ1-2
CDR3 DNA: TGTGCCAGCAGTTCTACAGTTAGCTACACCTTC
CDR3 protein: CASSSTVSYTF

V gene: TRBV7-8
D gene: -
clone size: -
CDR3 length: 15
J gene: TRBJ1-4
CDR3 DNA: TGTGCCAGCAGCTTCACAGGGACAACTAATGAAAAACTGTTTTTT
CDR3 protein: CASSFTGTTNEKLFF

V gene: TRBV9
D gene: TRBD1
clone size: -
CDR3 length: 16
J gene: TRBJ1-1
CDR3 DNA: TGTGCCAGCAGCGTTGGGACAGGGTCCGCGAACACTGAAGCTTTCTTT
CDR3 protein: CASSVGTGSANTEAFF

V gene: TRBV9
D gene: TRBD2
clone size: -
CDR3 length: 15
J gene: TRBJ2-5
CDR3 DNA: TGTGCCAGCAGCCCCGGGACTAGTACTGCGGAGACCCAGTACTTC
CDR3 protein: CASSPGTSTAETQYF

V gene: TRBV28
D gene: -
clone size: -
CDR3 length: 13
J gene: TRBJ1-2
CDR3 DNA: TGTGCCAGCGGGCGCCCGGGGGACTATGGCTACACCTTC
CDR3 protein: CASGRPGDYGYTF

V gene: TRBV18
D gene: TRBD1
clone size: -
CDR3 length: 14
J gene: TRBJ2-7
CDR3 DNA: TGTGCCAGCTCACCGAGGGACAGTCCCTACGAGCAGTACTTC
CDR3 protein: CASSPRDSPYEQYF

V gene: TRBV23-1
D gene: TRBD1
clone size: few
CDR3 length: 19
J gene: TRBJ2-6
CDR3 DNA: TGCGCCAGCAGTCAAGGGACCTGGACAGGAATCTCTGGGGCCAACGTCCTGACTTTC
CDR3 protein: CASSQGTWTGISGANVLTF

V gene: TRBV30
D gene: TRBD1
clone size: -
CDR3 length: 15
J gene: TRBJ1-4
CDR3 DNA: TGTGCCTGGAGTAATCCGGGACAGGTTAATGAAAAACTGTTTTTT
CDR3 protein: CAWSNPGQVNEKLFF

V gene: TRBV5-8
D gene: TRBD1
clone size: -
CDR3 length: 14
J gene: TRBJ2-3
CDR3 DNA: TGTGCCAGTGTTACAGGGGGCATTGGAGATACGCAGTATTTT
CDR3 protein: CASVTGGIGDTQYF

V gene: TRBV7-2
D gene: -
clone size: -
CDR3 length: 15
J gene: TRBJ1-2
CDR3 DNA: TGTGCCAGCAGCCCGGGGGACGTACGGGTCTATGGCTACACCTTC
CDR3 protein: CASSPGDVRVYGYTF

V gene: TRBV6-4
D gene: TRBD1
clone size: -
CDR3 length: 18
J gene: TRBJ2-7
CDR3 DNA: TGTGCCAGCAGTGACGGGACAGGGGGCGTAATATGGTCCTACGAGCAGTACTTC
CDR3 protein: CASSDGTGGVIWSYEQYF

V gene: TRBV28
D gene: TRBD1
clone size: -
CDR3 length: 14
J gene: TRBJ1-2
CDR3 DNA: TGTGCCAGCAGGACAGGGGGCGTTATTTATGGCTACACCTTC
CDR3 protein: CASRTGGVIYGYTF

V gene: TRBV6-4
D gene: TRBD1
clone size: -
CDR3 length: 17
J gene: TRBJ1-6
CDR3 DNA: TGTGCCAGCAGCGCCCCCTGGACAGGGTGCTATAATTCACCCCTCCACTTT
CDR3 protein: CASSAPWTGCYNSPLHF

V gene: TRBV5-1
D gene: TRBD1
clone size: -
CDR3 length: 15
J gene: TRBJ2-1
CDR3 DNA: TGCGCCAGCAGAATACAGGGGCAAACCTACAATGAGCAGTTCTTC
CDR3 protein: CASRIQGQTYNEQFF

V gene: TRBV11-3
D gene: TRBD1
clone size: once
CDR3 length: 15
J gene: TRBJ2-3
CDR3 DNA: TGTGCCAGCAGCTTAGGAGGGACAGGGATGGATACGCAGTATTTT
CDR3 protein: CASSLGGTGMDTQYF

V gene: TRBV28
D gene: -
clone size: -
CDR3 length: 15
J gene: TRBJ1-5
CDR3 DNA: TGTGCCAGCAGTTTACAGGGGCCGGCGGATCAGCCCCAGCATTTT
CDR3 protein: CASSLQGPADQPQHF

V gene: TRBV3-1/TRBV3-2
D gene: -
clone size: -
CDR3 length: 14
J gene: TRBJ1-2
CDR3 DNA: TGTGCCAGCAGCCTAAGGGGAAGGTTCGTAGGCTACACCTTC
CDR3 protein: CASSLRGRFVGYTF

V gene: TRBV2
D gene: TRBD1
clone size: -
CDR3 length: 14
J gene: TRBJ1-4
CDR3 DNA: TGTGCCAGCAGTGTCGACAGGGGACAAGAAAAACTGTTTTTT
CDR3 protein: CASSVDRGQEKLFF

V gene: TRBV19
D gene: TRBD1
clone size: once
CDR3 length: 15
J gene: TRBJ1-5
CDR3 DNA: TGTGCCAGCCGGGAGGGACAGGGAAACAATCAGCCCCAGCATTTT
CDR3 protein: CASREGQGNNQPQHF

V gene: TRBV11-2
D gene: -
clone size: -
CDR3 length: 16
J gene: TRBJ2-2
CDR3 DNA: TGTGCCAGCAGCCGTCGCCAGGCCCCGAACACCGGTGAGCTGTTTTTT
CDR3 protein: CASSRRQAPNTGELFF

V gene: TRBV19
D gene: TRBD1
clone size: -
CDR3 length: 15
J gene: TRBJ2-7
CDR3 DNA: TGTGCCAGTAGTACCGTCGGGACAGGGGGCCTCGAGCAGTACTTC
CDR3 protein: CASSTVGTGGLEQYF

V gene: TRBV18
D gene: -
clone size: -
CDR3 length: 13
J gene: TRBJ1-1
CDR3 DNA: TGTGCCAGCGGCTGGGGCTTGAACACTGAAGCTTTCTTT
CDR3 protein: CASGWGLNTEAFF

V gene: TRBV5-4
D gene: TRBD2
clone size: -
CDR3 length: 16
J gene: TRBJ2-2
CDR3 DNA: TGTGCCAGCAGCTCCCGCGGGTGGGGGGGAACCGGGGAGCTGTTTTTT
CDR3 protein: CASSSRGWGGTGELFF

V gene: TRBV7-2
D gene: TRBD2
clone size: -
CDR3 length: 16
J gene: TRBJ2-3
CDR3 DNA: TGTGCCAGCAGCCCGGAGAGCGGGAGGGCATCCGATACGCAGTATTTT
CDR3 protein: CASSPESGRASDTQYF

V gene: TRBV2
D gene: TRBD1
clone size: -
CDR3 length: 16
J gene: TRBJ2-5
CDR3 DNA: TGTGCCAGCAGCAAGGTGGGACAGGGGAACCAAGAGACCCAGTACTTC
CDR3 protein: CASSKVGQGNQETQYF

V gene: TRBV7-2
D gene: TRBD1
clone size: -
CDR3 length: 15
J gene: TRBJ2-5
CDR3 DNA: TGTGCCAGCAGCCCGGGGACAGGCCACCAAGAGACCCAGTACTTC
CDR3 protein: CASSPGTGHQETQYF

V gene: TRBV6-6
D gene: -
clone size: -
CDR3 length: 16
J gene: TRBJ2-5
CDR3 DNA: TGTGCCAGCAGTCAAATAGGAGGCACAACCGCGGAGACCCAGTACTTC
CDR3 protein: CASSQIGGTTAETQYF

V gene: TRBV4-1
D gene: TRBD2
clone size: -
CDR3 length: 17
J gene: TRBJ2-7
CDR3 DNA: TGCGCCAGCAGCCAAGCCGGTGCGGCTAGCGGGAACTACGAGCAGTACTTC
CDR3 protein: CASSQAGAASGNYEQYF

V gene: TRBV6-6
D gene: -
clone size: -
CDR3 length: 14
J gene: TRBJ1-5
CDR3 DNA: TGTGCCAGCAGTTATGGGGGGTACGGTCAGCCCCAGCATTTT
CDR3 protein: CASSYGGYGQPQHF

V gene: TRBV4-3
D gene: TRBD1
clone size: -
CDR3 length: 16
J gene: TRBJ1-4
CDR3 DNA: TGCGCCAGCAGCCAAGGATTAGGGACAGGGAATGAAAAACTGTTTTTT
CDR3 protein: CASSQGLGTGNEKLFF

V gene: TRBV7-2
D gene: TRBD2
clone size: -
CDR3 length: 17
J gene: TRBJ2-5
CDR3 DNA: TGTGCCAGCAGCCCCCTCCCGGCGGGGGGCCTACGGGAGACCCAGTACTTC
CDR3 protein: CASSPLPAGGLRETQYF

V gene: TRBV19
D gene: TRBD2
clone size: -
CDR3 length: 18
J gene: TRBJ2-1
CDR3 DNA: TGTGCCAGTAGTACACCCCGATGGCGGGAGAGGACCTACAATGAGCAGTTCTTC
CDR3 protein: CASSTPRWRERTYNEQFF

V gene: TRBV28
D gene: -
clone size: few
CDR3 length: 15
J gene: TRBJ2-7
CDR3 DNA: TGTGCCAGCAGCCAAAGCGGGTTAGGGTCCTACGAGCAGTACTTC
CDR3 protein: CASSQSGLGSYEQYF

V gene: TRBV28
D gene: TRBD2
clone size: -
CDR3 length: 14
J gene: TRBJ2-1
CDR3 DNA: TGTGCCAGCAGTTTATTGCGGGAGGGAGGTGAGCAGTTCTTC
CDR3 protein: CASSLLREGGEQFF

V gene: TRBV6-2/TRBV6-3
D gene: TRBD1
clone size: few
CDR3 length: 18
J gene: TRBJ2-6
CDR3 DNA: TGTGCCAGCAGCATCACCGGGACAGGGCACTCTGGGGCCAACGTCCTGACTTTC
CDR3 protein: CASSITGTGHSGANVLTF

V gene: TRBV6-1
D gene: TRBD2
clone size: -
CDR3 length: 11
J gene: TRBJ2-1
CDR3 DNA: TGTGCCAGCAGAACTAGCGGGGGCCAGTTCTTC
CDR3 protein: CASRTSGGQFF

V gene: TRBV6-5
D gene: TRBD1
clone size: -
CDR3 length: 13
J gene: TRBJ1-1
CDR3 DNA: TGTGCCAGCAGTCGACAGGGAGGAACTGAAGCTTTCTTT
CDR3 protein: CASSRQGGTEAFF

V gene: TRBV19
D gene: -
clone size: -
CDR3 length: 18
J gene: TRBJ2-2
CDR3 DNA: TGTGCCAGCTCGCCGTCTGGGACTCATATAGTGGTACCCGGGGAGCTGTTTTTT
CDR3 protein: CASSPSGTHIVVPGELFF

V gene: TRBV19
D gene: -
clone size: -
CDR3 length: 15
J gene: TRBJ2-2
CDR3 DNA: TGTGCCAGTAGTATAGGACAGATTCTCACCGGGGAGCTGTTTTTT
CDR3 protein: CASSIGQILTGELFF

V gene: TRBV28
D gene: -
clone size: -
CDR3 length: 14
J gene: TRBJ2-1
CDR3 DNA: TGTGCCAGCAGCCCCACCGGACTACTCGTTGAGCAGTTCTTC
CDR3 protein: CASSPTGLLVEQFF

V gene: TRBV19
D gene: -
clone size: -
CDR3 length: 15
J gene: TRBJ1-4
CDR3 DNA: TGTGCCAGTAGTATCAATGGGCTGAGCTCTGAAAAACTGTTTTTT
CDR3 protein: CASSINGLSSEKLFF

V gene: TRBV7-2
D gene: TRBD1
clone size: -
CDR3 length: 18
J gene: TRBJ1-1
CDR3 DNA: TGTGCCAGCAGCCAAAGAGCTGGGACAGGGAACTTGAACACTGAAGCTTTCTTT
CDR3 protein: CASSQRAGTGNLNTEAFF